The clone carrying this T cell receptor beta chain was counted many times. V was pared by 5 bases and J by 5 bases, with 8 bases of the junction left unmatched. Per germline, CDR1 SGHAT and CDR2 FQNNGV. This CDR3 has 14 amino acids. Time point reported: before trial treatment. The sample belongs to a study of low-dose radiotherapy and immunotherapy resistance in tumors. Overall study context: Intravenous administration to patients comprised nivolumab at 240 mg every two weeks and ipilimumab at 1 mg/kg every six weeks.

Priming of first-strand cDNA relied on TRAV- and TRBV-specific primers (covering alpha and beta chains). TCR amplification used 15 to 20 PCR cycles, a constant-region primer and a V-primer adapter. TCRdb called the reads again in MiXCR, with one record for every CDR3 protein. Of 70,000 to 90,000 distinct CDR3 sequences listed, roughly a sixth are singletons. This specimen consisted of PBMCs, obtained before treatment. The source of this sequence is a male donor with prostate cancer. V usage is TRBV11-2 and J usage is TRBJ2-5, with 7 bases fitting TRBD2. CDR3 amino acids: CASSPAGGGETQYF. As DNA, the CDR3 is TGTGCCAGCAGCCCAGCTGGGGGAGGGGAGACCCAGTACTTC. Supplemented by reference TRBV11-2 and TRBJ2-5, the full variable domain reads EAGVAQSPRYKIIEKRQSVAFWCNPISGHATLYWYQQILGQGPKLLIQFQNNGVVDDSQLPKDRFSAERLKGVDSTLKIQPAKLEDSAVYLCASSPAGGGETQYFGPGTRLLVL.